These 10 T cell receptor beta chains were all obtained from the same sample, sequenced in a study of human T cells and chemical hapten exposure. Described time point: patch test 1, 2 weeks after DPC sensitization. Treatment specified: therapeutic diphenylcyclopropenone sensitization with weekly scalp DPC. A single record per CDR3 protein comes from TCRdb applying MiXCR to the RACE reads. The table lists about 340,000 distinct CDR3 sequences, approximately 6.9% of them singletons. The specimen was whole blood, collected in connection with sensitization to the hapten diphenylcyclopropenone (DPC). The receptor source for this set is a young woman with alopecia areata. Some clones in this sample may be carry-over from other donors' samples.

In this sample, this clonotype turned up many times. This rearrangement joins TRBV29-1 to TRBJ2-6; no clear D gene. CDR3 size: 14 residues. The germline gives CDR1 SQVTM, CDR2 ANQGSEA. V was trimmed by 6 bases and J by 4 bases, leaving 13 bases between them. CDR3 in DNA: TGCAGCGTAAATCTTCGAACGGGGGCCAACGTCCTGACTTTC. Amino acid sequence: CSVNLRTGANVLTF.

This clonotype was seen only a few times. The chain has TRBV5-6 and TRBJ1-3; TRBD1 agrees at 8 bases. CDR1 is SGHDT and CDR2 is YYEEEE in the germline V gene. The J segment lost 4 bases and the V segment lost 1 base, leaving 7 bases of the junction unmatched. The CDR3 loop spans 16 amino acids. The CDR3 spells CASSLTQGARGNTIYF. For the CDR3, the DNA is TGTGCCAGCAGCTTGACGCAGGGGGCGCGGGGAAACACCATATATTTT.

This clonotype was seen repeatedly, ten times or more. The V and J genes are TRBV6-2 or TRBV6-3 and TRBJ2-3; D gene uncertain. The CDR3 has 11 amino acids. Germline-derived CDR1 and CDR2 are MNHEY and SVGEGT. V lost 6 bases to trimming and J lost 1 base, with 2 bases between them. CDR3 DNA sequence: TGTGCCAGCAGGCGCACAGATACGCAGTATTTT. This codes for CASRRTDTQYF.

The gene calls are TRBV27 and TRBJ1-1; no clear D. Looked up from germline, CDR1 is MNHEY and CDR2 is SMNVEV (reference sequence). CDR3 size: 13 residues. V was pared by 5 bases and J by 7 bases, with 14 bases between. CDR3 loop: CASSPTSAVEAFF. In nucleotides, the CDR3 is TGTGCCAGCAGTCCTACTTCGGCAGTTGAAGCTTTCTTT.

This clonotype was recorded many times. The CDR3 sequence: CASRSTGGRHEQYF. CDR3 nucleotides: TGTGCCAGCAGATCGACAGGGGGCCGGCACGAGCAGTACTTC. The genes are TRBV6-2 or TRBV6-3 and TRBJ2-7; the match to TRBD1 covers 10 bases. J was trimmed by 5 bases and V by 6 bases; bases with no gene match: 7. The CDR3 covers 14 residues. Germline V gene lookup returns CDR1 MNHEY and CDR2 SVGEGT.

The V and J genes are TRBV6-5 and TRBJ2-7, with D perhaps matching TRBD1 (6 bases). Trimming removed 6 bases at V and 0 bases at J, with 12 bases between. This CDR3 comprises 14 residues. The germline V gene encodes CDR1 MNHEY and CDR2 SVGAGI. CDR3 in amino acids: CASSHRETSYEQYF. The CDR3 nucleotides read TGTGCCAGCAGCCACAGGGAAACCTCCTACGAGCAGTACTTC.

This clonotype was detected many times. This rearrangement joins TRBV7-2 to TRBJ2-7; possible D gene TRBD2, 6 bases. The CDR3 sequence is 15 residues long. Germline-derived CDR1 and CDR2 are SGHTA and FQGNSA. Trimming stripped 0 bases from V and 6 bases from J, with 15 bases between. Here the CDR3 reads CASSLAGGTPPEQYF. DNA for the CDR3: TGTGCCAGCAGCTTAGCTGGGGGGACCCCCCCCGAGCAGTACTTC.

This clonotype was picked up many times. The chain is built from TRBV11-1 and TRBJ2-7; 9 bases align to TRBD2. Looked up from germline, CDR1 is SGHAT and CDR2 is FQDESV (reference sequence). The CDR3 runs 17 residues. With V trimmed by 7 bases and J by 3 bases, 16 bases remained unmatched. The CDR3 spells CASTDLAGLYAHYEQYF. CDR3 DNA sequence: TGTGCCAGCACCGACCTAGCGGGGTTGTACGCGCACTACGAGCAGTACTTC.

The CDR3 here is CASSAEAAQPQHF. The CDR3 DNA sequence: TGTGCCAGCAGCGCTGAGGCTGCCCAGCCCCAGCATTTT. This chain uses TRBV7-2 with TRBJ1-5; D call uncertain. Germline CDR1 reads SGHTA; CDR2 reads FQGNSA. V shed 5 bases and J shed 7 bases, with 12 bases lying between them. CDR3 length: 13 residues.

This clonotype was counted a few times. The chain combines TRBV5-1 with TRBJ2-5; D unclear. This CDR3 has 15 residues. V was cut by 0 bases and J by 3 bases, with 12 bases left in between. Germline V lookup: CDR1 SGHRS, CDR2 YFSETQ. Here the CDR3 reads CASSLGFKGKETQYF. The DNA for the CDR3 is TGCGCCAGCAGCTTGGGGTTTAAAGGAAAAGAGACCCAGTACTTC.